These 28 T cell receptor beta chains originate from one sample sequenced in a study of identical twins (dated by TCRdb to 2016 to 2017). Libraries came from 5' RACE. The sequencing machine was an Illumina HiSeq 2000. TCRdb reworked the public reads: Q25 trimming with fastp, MiXCR clone assembly, productive beta chains retained. All rows with the same CDR3 protein become a single entry with the most common DNA and genes. For this sample the table gives roughly 260,000 distinct CDR3 sequences, of which over 12% were detected only once. The top ten hold about 9% of the sample. Material for sequencing was memory (CD45RO+) T cells sorted from blood. Sample cell subset or site, as interpreted from the label and publication: CD45RO+ enriched T cells. The receptors were gathered from a woman younger than 35 in good health.

This clonotype was seen at least ten times. The rearrangement links TRBV6-1 to TRBJ2-7, with 7 bases aligning to TRBD1. The germline V gene encodes CDR1 MNHNS and CDR2 SASEGT. V was clipped by 6 bases and J by 6 bases; unmatched bases: 8. CDR3 size: 13 residues. CDR3 in DNA: TGTGCCAGCAGGCTGGGACAGCCTACCGAGCAGTACTTC. This gives the protein CASRLGQPTEQYF.

This clonotype was picked up a small number of times. The chain recombines TRBV5-1 with TRBJ2-1; tentatively, D is TRBD2 (5 bases). The germline V gene has CDR1 SGHRS and CDR2 YFSETQ. V lost 4 bases and J 13 bases, leaving 12 bases between the germline ends. This CDR3 region has 11 residues. CDR3 DNA sequence: TGCGCCAGCAGCCCCGGACTTGACCAGTTCTTC. Encoded protein: CASSPGLDQFF.

This clonotype was seen at least ten times. V and J are TRBV6-1 and TRBJ2-1; no clear D gene. This CDR3 comprises 11 residues. Looked up from germline, CDR1 is MNHNS and CDR2 is SASEGT. V was cut by 1 base and J by 15 bases, with 10 bases left in between. The CDR3 coding sequence is TGTGCCAGCAGTGAAGTTTCCGTTTGGTTCTTC. Residues: CASSEVSVWFF.

The chain has TRBV2 and TRBJ1-6; D unresolved. The CDR3 spans 16 residues. The V gene's germline CDR1 is SNHLY and CDR2 FYNNEI. V gave up 6 bases and J gave up 4 bases, with 16 bases separating them. As DNA, the CDR3 is TGTGCCAGCAGGGATCCCCTTGTCGTATATAATTCACCCCTCCACTTT. Its translation is CASRDPLVVYNSPLHF.

This clonotype has at least ten counts. J is TRBJ2-5 and V is TRBV7-6; no firm D call. The CDR3 is 12 amino acids. With 1 base removed from V and 5 bases from J, the gap between germline ends came to 5 bases. Germline V CDR1 and CDR2: SGHVS, FNYEAQ. The CDR3 here is CASSLVFETQYF. As DNA, the CDR3 is TGTGCCAGCAGCTTAGTTTTTGAGACCCAGTACTTC. The full variable domain, completed using reference TRBV7-6 and TRBJ2-5, is GAGVSQSPRYKVTKRGQDVALRCDPISGHVSLYWYRQALGQGPEFLTYFNYEAQQDKSGLPNDRFSAERPEGSISTLTIQRTEQRDSAMYRCASSLVFETQYFGPGTRLLVL.

There are a few counts of this clonotype. This chain links TRBV30 with TRBJ2-1, with D possibly being TRBD1 or TRBD2 (5 bases each). V dropped 2 bases and J dropped 0 bases, with 8 bases sitting between them. This CDR3 contains 14 residues. CDR1 is GTSNPN and CDR2 is SVGIG in the germline V gene (reference sequence). The CDR3 sequence is CAWSFGGSYNEQFF. The DNA of the CDR3 is TGTGCCTGGAGTTTTGGGGGCTCCTACAATGAGCAGTTCTTC.

This clonotype was seen more than once but under ten times. The chain combines TRBV5-1 with TRBJ1-6, with D possibly TRBD1 on 5 matching bases. V shed 4 bases and J shed 5 bases, with 13 bases lying between them. The germline V gene encodes CDR1 SGHRS and CDR2 YFSETQ. The CDR3 is made up of 15 amino acids. DNA of the CDR3: TGCGCCAGCAGCCCAGGGACGGTAAATAATTCACCCCTCCACTTT. This encodes CASSPGTVNNSPLHF.

This chain links TRBV5-4 with TRBJ2-1, with D unclear. This CDR3 comprises 11 residues. The ends were cut back, 10 bases at V and 11 bases at J, with 16 bases in the middle. Germline V gene sequence: CDR1 SGHNT, CDR2 YYREEE (reference sequence). CDR3 coding DNA: TGTGCCGGGCTTCTAGGGCGAAAGCAGTTCTTC. It encodes CAGLLGRKQFF.

This clonotype was found a few times. This chain links TRBV20-1 with TRBJ2-5; no clear D. There are 11 residues in the CDR3. Germline assignment: CDR1 DFQATT and CDR2 SNEGSKA (reference sequence). The V end lost 5 bases, the J end lost 4 bases, and 8 bases lay between the germline ends. The CDR3 DNA is TGCAGTGCTGAGGAAAGAGAGACCCAGTACTTC. Protein product: CSAEERETQYF.

This clonotype was observed a few times. The chain recombines TRBV20-1 with TRBJ1-6, with no clear D. Germline V gives CDR1 DFQATT, CDR2 SNEGSKA (reference sequence). Trimming stripped 7 bases from V and 3 bases from J, with 16 bases between. CDR3 length: 15 residues. The CDR3 reads CSVASRLRYNSPLHF. CDR3 sequence (DNA): TGCAGTGTTGCGTCAAGGTTACGCTATAATTCACCCCTCCACTTT.

This chain links TRBV4-3 with TRBJ2-1, with TRBD2 matching 7 bases. Germline V gene sequence: CDR1 LGHNA, CDR2 YSLEER. The CDR3 runs to 15 residues. V shed 3 bases, J shed 2 bases, and the junction held 4 bases outside the gene matches. The CDR3 here is CASSQTGGPYNEQFF. DNA of the CDR3: TGCGCCAGCAGCCAGACGGGAGGCCCCTACAATGAGCAGTTCTTC.

The V gene is TRBV6-5, the J gene TRBJ2-7, with D uncertain. Germline-derived CDR1 and CDR2 are MNHEY and SVGAGI. With 2 bases removed from V and 7 bases from J, the gap between germline ends came to 12 bases. CDR3 length: 13 residues. CDR3 region: CASSYHLRGEQYF. The CDR3, as DNA: TGTGCCAGCAGTTACCACCTTCGTGGGGAGCAGTACTTC.

V is TRBV4-2 and J is TRBJ1-1; D is unclear. Trimming removed 4 bases at V and 5 bases at J, with 17 bases between. This CDR3 comprises 15 residues. Germline CDR1 is LGHNA and CDR2 is YNFKEQ. This CDR3 reads CASSPNFGGDTEAFF. The CDR3 nucleotides are TGTGCCAGCAGCCCGAATTTTGGCGGCGATACTGAAGCTTTCTTT.

This clonotype occurred many times. The genes are TRBV28 and TRBJ1-5, with D tentatively TRBD1 (5 bases). CDR1 is MDHEN, CDR2 SYDVKM, per germline. The CDR3 is 14 residues long. The V end was cut by 3 bases, the J end by 3 bases, with 9 bases between. Written as DNA, the CDR3 is TGTGCCAGCAGTTTCGCCGGGGCCAATCAGCCCCAGCATTTT. Its protein is CASSFAGANQPQHF.

The chain joins TRBV7-9 to TRBJ1-1; the D gene is possibly TRBD1 (6 bases). The V gene lost 6 bases and the J gene lost 1 base, with 18 bases spanning the gap. The germline CDR1 and CDR2 sequences are SEHNR and FQNEAQ (reference sequence). CDR3 length: 16 residues. The CDR3 DNA follows: TGTGCCAGCAGTCACGGACAGTACATAGAGAACACTGAAGCTTTCTTT. Amino acids: CASSHGQYIENTEAFF.

The genes are TRBV6-5 and TRBJ2-3; a possible D gene is TRBD2 (6 bases). Germline V gives CDR1 MNHEY, CDR2 SVGAGI. V gave up 0 bases and J gave up 4 bases, with 11 bases separating them. This CDR3 has 15 residues. CDR3 amino acids: CASSYSPGGADTQYF. The CDR3 bases are TGTGCCAGCAGTTACTCGCCAGGAGGGGCAGATACGCAGTATTTT.

This clonotype has a count of ten or more. The V gene is TRBV29-1, the J gene TRBJ1-1; possible D gene TRBD1, 6 bases. CDR1 SQVTM and CDR2 ANQGSEA come from the germline V gene. Trimming stripped 7 bases from V and 11 bases from J, with 23 bases between. CDR3 length: 13 residues. Written as DNA, the CDR3 is TGCAGCGCCGCACAGGGAACCCTCGACGGGGCTTTCTTT. Encoded protein: CSAAQGTLDGAFF.

This clonotype was counted at least ten times. The chain combines TRBV3-1 with TRBJ1-1; D uncertain. From germline, CDR1 is LGHDT and CDR2 YNNKEL (reference sequence). CDR3 length: 14 amino acids. V was clipped by 2 bases and J by 1 base, with 8 bases between them. The CDR3 sequence: CASSQHGENTEAFF. CDR3 in DNA: TGTGCCAGCAGCCAACACGGAGAGAACACTGAAGCTTTCTTT.

The rearrangement joins TRBV12-3 or TRBV12-4 to TRBJ2-3; 9 bases are a match to TRBD2. The J segment lost 6 bases and the V segment lost 8 bases, leaving 12 bases of the junction unmatched. The length of the CDR3 is 15 residues. CDR3 amino acids: CASGILAGGGDTQYF. The CDR3 DNA is TGTGCCAGCGGAATCCTGGCGGGAGGGGGCGATACGCAGTATTTT.

This clonotype turned up a few times. The rearrangement uses TRBV5-6 and TRBJ2-7; D unresolved. V lost 2 bases and J lost 9, with 15 bases in between. Germline V CDR1 and CDR2: SGHDT, YYEEEE. This CDR3 comprises 13 residues. This chain's CDR3 is CASSFPPSAGQYF. CDR3 in DNA: TGTGCCAGCAGCTTTCCCCCATCTGCTGGGCAGTACTTC.

The rearrangement joins TRBV18 to TRBJ1-2; tentative D call: TRBD1 (6 bases). Germline V CDR1 and CDR2: KGHSH, LQKENI. V lost 0 bases to trimming and J lost 2 bases, with 10 bases between them. CDR3 length: 15 amino acids. CDR3 residues: CASSPPGGGNYGYTF. The CDR3 DNA reads TGTGCCAGCTCACCACCGGGGGGCGGAAACTATGGCTACACCTTC. Looking up the rest from reference TRBV18 and TRBJ1-2 gives the full variable domain: NAGVMQNPRHLVRRRGQEARLRCSPMKGHSHVYWYRQLPEEGLKFMVYLQKENIIDESGMPKERFSAEFPKEGPSILRIQQVVRGDSAAYFCASSPPGGGNYGYTFGSGTRLTVV.

This chain joins TRBV11-3 and TRBJ2-1; D not resolved. Trimming removed 4 bases from V and 2 bases from J, with 6 bases in between. This CDR3 has 13 amino acids. Germline lookup yields CDR1 SGHNT and CDR2 YENEEA. CDR3 DNA: TGTGCCAGCAGCTCGTTAACCTACAATGAGCAGTTCTTC. Its protein product is CASSSLTYNEQFF.

The CDR3 DNA reads as TGCGCCAGCAGTGGAACGGTGGATGGTGAGCAGTTCTTC. Its protein product is CASSGTVDGEQFF. J is TRBJ2-1 and V is TRBV5-1; D is unresolved. V was clipped by 5 bases and J by 9 bases, with 15 bases between them. Per the germline V gene, CDR1 is SGHRS and CDR2 is YFSETQ. This CDR3 has 13 residues.

The table lists this clonotype with many counts. This chain connects TRBV7-2 to TRBJ2-7; 12 positions match TRBD2. Losses at the gene ends were 3 bases for V and 2 bases for J; bases not matched to a gene: 5. The CDR3 length is 16 residues. Germline values: CDR1 SGHTA, CDR2 FQGNSA. The CDR3 DNA reads as TGTGCCAGCAGCTTCCCACTAGCGGGAGGTCCCTACGAGCAGTACTTC. This codes for CASSFPLAGGPYEQYF.

CDR3: CASSLSQGSGANVLTF. The DNA of the CDR3 is TGTGCCAGCAGCTTAAGTCAGGGATCTGGGGCCAACGTCCTGACTTTC. The chain employs TRBV7-3 and TRBJ2-6, with a tentative D call TRBD1 (5 bases). The CDR3 length is 16 residues. From germline, CDR1 is SGHTA and CDR2 FQGTGA. The V end was cut by 1 base, the J end by 1 base, with 8 bases between.

The chain has TRBV19 and TRBJ1-4; no firm D call. The CDR3 covers 16 residues. Germline assignment: CDR1 LNHDA and CDR2 SQIVND (reference sequence). V was trimmed by 6 bases and J by 3 bases, leaving 17 bases between them. CDR3 loop: CASRKTTRASNEKLFF. DNA for the CDR3: TGTGCCAGTAGAAAAACGACTAGGGCCTCTAATGAAAAACTGTTTTTT.

This clonotype turned up a few times. The chain has TRBV2 and TRBJ2-2; D could derive from TRBD1 or TRBD2 (5 bases each). V was cut by 8 bases and J by 6 bases, with 10 bases left in between. This CDR3 has 12 residues. Germline CDR1 is SNHLY and CDR2 is FYNNEI. The CDR3 loop is CASLPGPGELFF. The CDR3 nucleotides read TGTGCCAGCCTTCCGGGGCCCGGGGAGCTGTTTTTT. The full variable domain, completed using reference TRBV2 and TRBJ2-2, is EPEVTQTPSHQVTQMGQEVILRCVPISNHLYFYWYRQILGQKVEFLVSFYNNEISEKSEIFDDQFSVERPDGSNFTLKIRSTKLEDSAMYFCASLPGPGELFFGEGSRLTVL.

This clonotype occurred many times. The chain uses TRBV7-3 and TRBJ1-2; the match to TRBD1 covers 7 bases. The CDR3 covers 15 residues. Trimming removed 5 bases from V and 2 bases from J; junction bases left unmatched: 8. Germline CDR1 SGHTA, CDR2 FQGTGA. The CDR3 coding sequence is TGTGCCAGCAGCCCTTCGGTAGGGGGCAACTATGGCTACACCTTC. Translated: CASSPSVGGNYGYTF.